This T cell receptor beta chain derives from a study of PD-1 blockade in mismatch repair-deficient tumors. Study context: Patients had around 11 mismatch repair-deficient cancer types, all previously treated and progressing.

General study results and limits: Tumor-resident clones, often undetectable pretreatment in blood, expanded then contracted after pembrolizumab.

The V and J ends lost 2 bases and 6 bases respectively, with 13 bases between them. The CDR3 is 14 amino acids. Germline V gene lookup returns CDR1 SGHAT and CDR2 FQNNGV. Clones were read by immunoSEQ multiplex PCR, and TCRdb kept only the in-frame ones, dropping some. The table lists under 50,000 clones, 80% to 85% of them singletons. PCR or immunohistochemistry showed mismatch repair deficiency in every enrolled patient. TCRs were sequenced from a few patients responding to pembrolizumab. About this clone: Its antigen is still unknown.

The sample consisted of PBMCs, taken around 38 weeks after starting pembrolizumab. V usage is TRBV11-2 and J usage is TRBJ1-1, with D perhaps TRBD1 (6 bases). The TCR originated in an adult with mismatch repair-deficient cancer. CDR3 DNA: TGTGCCAGCAGCTTACAGTATGGGGGCGCTGAAGCTTTCTTT. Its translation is CASSLQYGGAEAFF.